This T cell receptor (beta chain) was recorded in a study of STAT5B mutations in CD4+ large granular lymphocyte leukemia. The study's findings and limits: TRBV06-family usage was enriched in top patient clones (8/27) versus controls (2/35).

Sequencing was at survey level. As processed by the authors: A productive frequency of 2.59 x 10-5 was the lowest detectable. Generated by immunoSEQ multiplex PCR, the TCRdb table keeps only in-frame clones and is missing some. That table furnishes V, J and clone size, whereas the DNA furnished D and trimming. The table records some 41,000 clones, 80% to 90% of them present only once. Trimming pared 0 bases from V and 6 bases from J, leaving 12 bases between. Germline loops: CDR1 SGHRS, CDR2 YFSETQ. The CDR3 is 14 amino acids. This clone was observed a handful of times. The antigen is unknown. The chain carries TRBV5-1 and TRBJ1-1, with unresolved D. Sequenced input: CD4+ T cells from blood buffy coats. The receptor's source is a human donor in good health. The CDR3 region is CASSLGHSGAEAFF. CDR3 bases: TGCGCCAGCAGCTTGGGGCACTCTGGGGCTGAAGCTTTCTTT.